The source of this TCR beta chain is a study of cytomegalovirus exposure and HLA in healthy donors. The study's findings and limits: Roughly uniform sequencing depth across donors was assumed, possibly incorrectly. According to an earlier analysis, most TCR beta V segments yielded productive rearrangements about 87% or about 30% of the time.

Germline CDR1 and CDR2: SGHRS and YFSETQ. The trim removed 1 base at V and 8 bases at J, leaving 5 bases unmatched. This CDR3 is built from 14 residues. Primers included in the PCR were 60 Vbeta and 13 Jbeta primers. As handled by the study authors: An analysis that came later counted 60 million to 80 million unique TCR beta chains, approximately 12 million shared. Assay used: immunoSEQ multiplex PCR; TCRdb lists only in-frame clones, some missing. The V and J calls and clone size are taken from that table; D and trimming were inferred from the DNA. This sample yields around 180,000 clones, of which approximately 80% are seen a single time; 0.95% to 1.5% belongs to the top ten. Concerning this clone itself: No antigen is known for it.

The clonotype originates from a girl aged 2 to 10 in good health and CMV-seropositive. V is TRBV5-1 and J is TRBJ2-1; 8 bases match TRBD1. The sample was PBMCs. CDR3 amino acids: CASSLRQGPDEQFF. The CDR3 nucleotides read TGCGCCAGCAGCTTGAGACAGGGGCCTGATGAGCAGTTCTTC.